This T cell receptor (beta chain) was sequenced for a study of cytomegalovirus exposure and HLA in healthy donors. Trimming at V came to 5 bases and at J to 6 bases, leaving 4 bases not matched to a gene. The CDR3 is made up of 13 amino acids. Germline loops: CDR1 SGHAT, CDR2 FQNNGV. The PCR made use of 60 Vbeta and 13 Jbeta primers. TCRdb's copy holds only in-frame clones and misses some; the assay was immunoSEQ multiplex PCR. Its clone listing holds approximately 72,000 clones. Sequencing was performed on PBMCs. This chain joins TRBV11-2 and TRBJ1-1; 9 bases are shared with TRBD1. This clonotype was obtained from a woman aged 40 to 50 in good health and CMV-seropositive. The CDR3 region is CASSRRTGAEAFF. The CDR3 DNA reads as TGTGCCAGCAGCCGGCGGACAGGGGCTGAAGCTTTCTTT. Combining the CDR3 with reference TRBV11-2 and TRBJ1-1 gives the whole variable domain EAGVAQSPRYKIIEKRQSVAFWCNPISGHATLYWYQQILGQGPKLLIQFQNNGVVDDSQLPKDRFSAERLKGVDSTLKIQPAKLEDSAVYLCASSRRTGAEAFFGQGTRLTVV.